This section outlines one T cell receptor beta chain sequence together with its context. The antigen is unknown. The data were obtained in a study of shared clonotypes between healthy human individuals. Study results and limitations: Compared with clonotypes that all four donors shared, non-shared clonotypes had lower generation probabilities.

Data came from immunoSEQ multiplex PCR; TCRdb stores just in-frame clones and leaves some out. The data hold approximately 2.1 million clones, with about 92% observed a single time. The germline CDR1 and CDR2 sequences are SGHRS and YFSETQ. The ends were cut back, 3 bases at V and 0 bases at J, with 9 bases in the middle. The CDR3 length is 15 residues. The sample taken for sequencing was naive CD4+ T cells from PBMCs. Subset indicated: CD45RA+ positively selected. This clonotype was obtained from a man aged 18 to 30 in good health. Some clones in this sample may be carry-over from other donors' samples. The J gene is TRBJ2-2, the V gene TRBV5-1, with no clear D. DNA for the CDR3: TGCGCCAGCAGCTGGCGAGAGGCGAACACCGGGGAGCTGTTTTTT. It specifies CASSWREANTGELFF.